The rows below give T cell receptor beta chains drawn from one sample of a study of long-term antiretroviral therapy in people with HIV. The protocol was immunoSEQ multiplex PCR, while the TCRdb copy is restricted to in-frame clones and leaves out a portion. The sample shows about 21,000 clones, roughly 91% of them seen only once. Sequenced here: unsorted PBMCs, sampled 2.3 years after starting antiretroviral therapy. These TCRs come from a man in his sixties with HIV. The CDR3 runs from the conserved cysteine through the conserved F or W. Each record gives: J gene, D gene, clone size, V gene, CDR3 protein, CDR3 DNA. A D gene is named only where the DNA matches it firmly. Where a row states a size, it is once, few, many or the class of an expanded clone; other rows omit it.

j_gene: TRBJ2-7
d_gene: -
abundance: -
v_gene: TRBV11-2
CDR3aa: CASSESGISYEQYF
CDR3nt: TGTGCCAGCAGCGAATCAGGGATCTCCTACGAGCAGTACTTC

j_gene: TRBJ1-4
d_gene: -
abundance: -
v_gene: TRBV5-1
CDR3aa: CASSLRGEILTNEKLFF
CDR3nt: TGCGCCAGCAGCTTGCGGGGGGAGATTCTCACTAATGAAAAACTGTTTTTT

j_gene: TRBJ2-7
d_gene: TRBD2
abundance: once
v_gene: TRBV15
CDR3aa: CATSRDRRRERREQYF
CDR3nt: TGTGCCACCAGCAGAGACAGGCGGCGGGAGAGGCGCGAGCAGTACTTC

j_gene: TRBJ2-2
d_gene: -
abundance: -
v_gene: TRBV6-1
CDR3aa: CASSEAWTTNRELFF
CDR3nt: TGTGCCAGCAGTGAAGCTTGGACTACCAACAGGGAGCTGTTTTTT

j_gene: TRBJ2-6
d_gene: -
abundance: -
v_gene: TRBV18
CDR3aa: CASSPSGANVLTF
CDR3nt: TGTGCCAGCTCACCATCTGGGGCCAACGTCCTGACTTTC

j_gene: TRBJ1-1
d_gene: -
abundance: -
v_gene: TRBV5-1
CDR3aa: CASSSLMGGGTEAFF
CDR3nt: TGCGCCAGCAGCTCCCTTATGGGGGGAGGAACTGAAGCTTTCTTT

j_gene: TRBJ2-5
d_gene: -
abundance: -
v_gene: TRBV6-6
CDR3aa: CASSPTVVGETQYF
CDR3nt: TGTGCCAGCAGCCCTACAGTCGTCGGAGAGACCCAGTACTTC

j_gene: TRBJ2-7
d_gene: -
abundance: -
v_gene: TRBV5-1
CDR3aa: CASSRNSNLYEQYF
CDR3nt: TGCGCCAGCAGCAGAAACAGTAATCTCTACGAGCAGTACTTC

j_gene: TRBJ1-3
d_gene: TRBD1
abundance: -
v_gene: TRBV5-1
CDR3aa: CASSFAGQGLQGNTIYF
CDR3nt: TGCGCCAGCAGCTTTGCGGGACAGGGGCTTCAGGGAAACACCATATATTTT

j_gene: TRBJ1-2
d_gene: TRBD1
abundance: once
v_gene: TRBV5-1
CDR3aa: CASSRGTEANYGYTF
CDR3nt: TGCGCCAGCAGCCGTGGGACAGAAGCTAACTATGGCTACACCTTC

j_gene: TRBJ2-5
d_gene: TRBD2
abundance: -
v_gene: TRBV2
CDR3aa: CASSLAGTQETQYF
CDR3nt: TGTGCCAGCTCCCTAGCGGGGACCCAAGAGACCCAGTACTTC

j_gene: TRBJ1-3
d_gene: -
abundance: -
v_gene: TRBV5-1
CDR3aa: CASSLVDSTYSGNTIYF
CDR3nt: TGCGCCAGCAGCTTGGTCGACAGTACCTACTCTGGAAACACCATATATTTT

j_gene: TRBJ1-5
d_gene: -
abundance: -
v_gene: TRBV7-2
CDR3aa: CASRAGVNQPQHF
CDR3nt: TGTGCCAGCAGGGCGGGGGTTAATCAGCCCCAGCATTTT

j_gene: TRBJ1-2
d_gene: TRBD1
abundance: -
v_gene: TRBV19
CDR3aa: CASSQGQGIVGYGYTF
CDR3nt: TGTGCCAGTAGTCAAGGACAGGGGATAGTAGGCTATGGCTACACCTTC

j_gene: TRBJ2-7
d_gene: -
abundance: -
v_gene: TRBV7-9
CDR3aa: CASSSSGGRLGSAYEQYF
CDR3nt: TGTGCCAGCAGCTCGTCTGGGGGGCGCCTTGGGTCGGCCTACGAGCAGTACTTC

j_gene: TRBJ1-1
d_gene: -
abundance: -
v_gene: TRBV15
CDR3aa: CATSRGRENTEAFF
CDR3nt: TGTGCCACCAGCAGAGGGAGGGAGAACACTGAAGCTTTCTTT

j_gene: TRBJ1-2
d_gene: TRBD1
abundance: -
v_gene: TRBV19
CDR3aa: CASSIDSRTGGAYGYTF
CDR3nt: TGTGCCAGTAGTATAGATTCCCGGACAGGGGGCGCGTATGGCTACACCTTC

j_gene: TRBJ2-3
d_gene: -
abundance: -
v_gene: TRBV5-1
CDR3aa: CASSLEPVLNTDTQYF
CDR3nt: TGCGCCAGCAGCTTGGAACCTGTATTAAACACAGATACGCAGTATTTT

j_gene: TRBJ2-3
d_gene: -
abundance: -
v_gene: TRBV6-5
CDR3aa: CASSYGSGAQQDTQYF
CDR3nt: TGTGCCAGCAGTTACGGATCCGGGGCCCAGCAAGATACGCAGTATTTT

j_gene: TRBJ2-1
d_gene: -
abundance: -
v_gene: TRBV4-1
CDR3aa: CASSQDTRSYNEQFF
CDR3nt: TGCGCCAGCAGCCAAGACACTCGCTCCTACAATGAGCAGTTCTTC

j_gene: TRBJ1-2
d_gene: -
abundance: -
v_gene: TRBV28
CDR3aa: CASSRTGLYGYTF
CDR3nt: TGTGCCAGCAGCCGCACAGGGCTGTATGGCTACACCTTC

j_gene: TRBJ2-2
d_gene: -
abundance: -
v_gene: TRBV7-9
CDR3aa: CASRRGGRGHPGNTGELFF
CDR3nt: TGTGCCAGCAGACGAGGGGGGCGAGGACACCCGGGAAACACCGGGGAGCTGTTTTTT

j_gene: TRBJ2-4
d_gene: -
abundance: -
v_gene: TRBV11-3
CDR3aa: CASSFGGAKNIQYF
CDR3nt: TGTGCCAGCAGCTTTGGGGGGGCCAAAAACATTCAGTACTTC

j_gene: TRBJ2-1
d_gene: -
abundance: -
v_gene: TRBV7-3
CDR3aa: CASSLGGPLDEQFF
CDR3nt: TGTGCCAGCAGCTTAGGGGGGCCATTAGATGAGCAGTTCTTC

j_gene: TRBJ2-2
d_gene: -
abundance: -
v_gene: TRBV5-1
CDR3aa: CASSLVGLNTGELFF
CDR3nt: TGCGCCAGCAGCTTGGTCGGTCTGAACACCGGGGAGCTGTTTTTT

j_gene: TRBJ2-1
d_gene: -
abundance: once
v_gene: TRBV2
CDR3aa: CASWEQFF
CDR3nt: TGTGCCAGCTGGGAGCAATTCTTC

j_gene: TRBJ2-1
d_gene: TRBD2
abundance: -
v_gene: TRBV5-1
CDR3aa: CASRGSAGLSYNEQFF
CDR3nt: TGCGCCAGCAGAGGATCAGCGGGGCTCTCCTACAATGAGCAGTTCTTC

j_gene: TRBJ2-1
d_gene: TRBD1
abundance: -
v_gene: TRBV30
CDR3aa: CAWSVNRGNEQFF
CDR3nt: TGTGCCTGGAGTGTAAACAGGGGCAATGAGCAGTTCTTC

j_gene: TRBJ2-3
d_gene: -
abundance: -
v_gene: TRBV7-2
CDR3aa: CASSSDPAGGGDTQYF
CDR3nt: TGTGCCAGCAGCTCAGATCCTGCAGGGGGAGGCGATACGCAGTATTTT

j_gene: TRBJ2-2
d_gene: -
abundance: -
v_gene: TRBV10-3
CDR3aa: CAISESRGRGLFF
CDR3nt: TGTGCCATCAGTGAGTCGAGGGGCAGGGGACTGTTTTTT

j_gene: TRBJ1-2
d_gene: -
abundance: -
v_gene: TRBV10-3
CDR3aa: CAISEATGNYGYTF
CDR3nt: TGTGCCATCAGTGAGGCAACAGGGAACTATGGCTACACCTTC

j_gene: TRBJ2-3
d_gene: TRBD1
abundance: -
v_gene: TRBV7-3
CDR3aa: CASSPAGTGEVTDTQYF
CDR3nt: TGTGCCAGCAGCCCCGCCGGGACAGGGGAGGTGACAGATACGCAGTATTTT

j_gene: TRBJ1-2
d_gene: TRBD1
abundance: -
v_gene: TRBV18
CDR3aa: CASSPFDRGDYGYTF
CDR3nt: TGTGCCAGCTCACCTTTCGACAGGGGAGACTATGGCTACACCTTC

j_gene: TRBJ1-2
d_gene: -
abundance: -
v_gene: TRBV5-1
CDR3aa: CASSLSPQLNYGYTF
CDR3nt: TGCGCCAGCAGCTTGAGTCCACAGCTGAACTATGGCTACACCTTC

j_gene: TRBJ2-7
d_gene: -
abundance: once
v_gene: TRBV11-2
CDR3aa: CASSLAFYEQYF
CDR3nt: TGTGCCAGCAGCTTAGCTTTCTACGAGCAGTACTTC

j_gene: TRBJ1-2
d_gene: TRBD1
abundance: -
v_gene: TRBV15
CDR3aa: CATSRDRQKGGGRYGYTF
CDR3nt: TGTGCCACCAGCAGAGATCGACAAAAAGGGGGCGGGCGCTATGGCTACACCTTC

j_gene: TRBJ1-5
d_gene: -
abundance: -
v_gene: TRBV18
CDR3aa: CASSPDSTPPPQHF
CDR3nt: TGTGCCAGCTCACCTGACAGTACACCACCGCCCCAGCATTTT

j_gene: TRBJ2-7
d_gene: -
abundance: -
v_gene: TRBV7-9
CDR3aa: CASSLYGLGYEQYF
CDR3nt: TGTGCCAGCAGCTTATATGGGCTGGGATACGAGCAGTACTTC

j_gene: TRBJ2-3
d_gene: TRBD2
abundance: -
v_gene: TRBV5-1
CDR3aa: CASSSPIAGGPATDTQYF
CDR3nt: TGCGCCAGCAGCTCCCCTATAGCGGGAGGACCGGCCACAGATACGCAGTATTTT

j_gene: TRBJ1-1
d_gene: -
abundance: -
v_gene: TRBV29-1
CDR3aa: CSVEGGPWTEAFF
CDR3nt: TGCAGCGTTGAAGGAGGGCCATGGACTGAAGCTTTCTTT

j_gene: TRBJ2-5
d_gene: -
abundance: -
v_gene: TRBV5-4
CDR3aa: CASSISEAGETQYF
CDR3nt: TGTGCCAGCAGCATTTCTGAGGCGGGGGAGACCCAGTACTTC

j_gene: TRBJ2-3
d_gene: -
abundance: -
v_gene: TRBV7-8
CDR3aa: CASSLEMGHQSNLGQYF
CDR3nt: TGTGCCAGCAGCTTAGAAATGGGCCATCAATCGAACCTCGGGCAGTATTTT